Below, one T cell receptor (beta chain) is given with its context. Antigen: not known. These data belong to a study of OX40 agonist ivuxolimab in advanced cancers. At the level of the study: Each patient was given ivuxolimab into a vein every 2 weeks, at 0.01 to 10 mg/kg. Three partial responders included one hepatocellular carcinoma patient and two cutaneous melanoma patients.

Sequencing used immunoSEQ multiplex PCR; TCRdb keeps in-frame clones, though not all of them. The sample shows under 15,000 clones, roughly 82% of them seen only once. Per the germline V gene, CDR1 is SGHVS and CDR2 is FQNEAQ. The germline V and J ends were trimmed by 0 bases and 7 bases, with 9 bases remaining between them. There are 14 residues in the CDR3. Study-wide findings and caveats: More expanded clones were found, on average, in CD8+ than in CD4+ T cells. Among the least clonally expanded were partial responders at 0.1-3.0 mg/kg.

This chain uses TRBV7-8 with TRBJ2-2, with D hard to call. This clonotype originated in an adult with an advanced solid tumor such as melanoma, head and neck, liver or kidney cancer. The source was CD4+ or CD8+ T cells sorted from blood, collected in a trial of the OX40 agonist ivuxolimab. CDR3 nucleotides: TGTGCCAGCAGCTTAGCCGGCGAGTTCGGGGAGCTGTTTTTT. Protein product: CASSLAGEFGELFF. Drawing the rest from reference TRBV7-8 and TRBJ2-2, the complete variable domain is GAGVSQSPRYKVAKRGQDVALRCDPISGHVSLFWYQQALGQGPEFLTYFQNEAQLDKSGLPSDRFFAERPEGSVSTLKIQRTQQEDSAVYLCASSLAGEFGELFFGEGSRLTVL.